This TCR beta chain was recovered during a study of T-cell reconstitution after alpha-beta-depleted transplantation in children. Overall study results and limits: Approximately two months post-transplant, alpha-beta T cells reportedly originated from several hundred expanded graft clones. Newly produced T cells mostly provided counts and TCRbeta diversity after one year, as hyperexpanded clones declined. Certain patients had high TCRbeta diversity at day 60, and it came from recipient T cells and thymic progenitors that survived.

Comments on this clonotype: What it binds is unknown.

The CDR3 is 18 residues long. Looked up from germline, CDR1 is DFQATT and CDR2 is SNEGSKA (reference sequence). Trimming at V came to 2 bases and at J to 0 bases, leaving 7 bases not matched to a gene. Using unique molecular identifiers, the investigators prepared the TCRbeta library. TCRdb analysed the PCR reads with MiXCR anew, one entry per CDR3 protein. The data contain about 580,000 distinct CDR3 sequences, about 21% of them seen just once; the ten biggest clones take up less than 15%. This receptor was obtained from a boy in the first two years of life who had a stem cell transplant for acute myeloid leukemia, so the T cells may come from the graft donor. V usage is TRBV20-1 and J usage is TRBJ2-2; 12 nucleotides align to TRBD2. Sequenced here: PBMCs, mostly from graft donor cells, sampled 360 days after TCRalphabeta/CD19-depleted stem cell transplant. CDR3 protein: CSARRLAGVSANTGELFF. CDR3 sequence (DNA): TGCAGTGCTAGAAGACTAGCGGGGGTGTCCGCGAACACCGGGGAGCTGTTTTTT.